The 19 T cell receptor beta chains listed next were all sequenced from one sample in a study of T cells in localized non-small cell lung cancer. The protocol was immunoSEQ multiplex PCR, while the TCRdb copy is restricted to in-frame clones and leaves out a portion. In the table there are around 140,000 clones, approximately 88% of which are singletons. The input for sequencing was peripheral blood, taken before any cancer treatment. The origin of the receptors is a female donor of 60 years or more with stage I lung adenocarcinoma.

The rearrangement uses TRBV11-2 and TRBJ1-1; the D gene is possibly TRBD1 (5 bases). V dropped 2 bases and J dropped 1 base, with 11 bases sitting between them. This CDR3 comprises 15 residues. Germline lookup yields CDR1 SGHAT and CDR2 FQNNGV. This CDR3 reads CASSLSGGGNTEAFF. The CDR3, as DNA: TGTGCCAGCAGCTTATCGGGGGGAGGGAACACTGAAGCTTTCTTT.

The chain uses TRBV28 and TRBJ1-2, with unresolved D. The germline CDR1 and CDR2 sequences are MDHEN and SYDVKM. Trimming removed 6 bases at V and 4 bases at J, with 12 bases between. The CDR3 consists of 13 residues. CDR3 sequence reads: CASSPKGFYGYTF. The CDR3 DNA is TGTGCCAGCAGCCCCAAAGGGTTCTATGGCTACACCTTC.

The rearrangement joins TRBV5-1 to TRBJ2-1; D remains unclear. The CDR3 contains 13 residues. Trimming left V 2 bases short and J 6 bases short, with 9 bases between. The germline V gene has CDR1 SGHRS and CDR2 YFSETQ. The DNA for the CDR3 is TGCGCCAGCAGCTTCGGAGTTCCCAATGAGCAGTTCTTC. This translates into CASSFGVPNEQFF.

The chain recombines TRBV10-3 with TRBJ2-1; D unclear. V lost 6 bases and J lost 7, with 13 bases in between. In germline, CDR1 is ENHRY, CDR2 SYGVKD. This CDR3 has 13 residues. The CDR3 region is CAIRQVGGNEQFF. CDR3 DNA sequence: TGTGCCATCAGGCAGGTGGGTGGGAATGAGCAGTTCTTC.

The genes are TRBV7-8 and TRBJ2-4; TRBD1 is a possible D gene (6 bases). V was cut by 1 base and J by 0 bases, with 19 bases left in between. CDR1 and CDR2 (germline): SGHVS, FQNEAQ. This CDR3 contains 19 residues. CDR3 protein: CASSLEGVWGQGAKNIQYF. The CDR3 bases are TGTGCCAGCAGCTTAGAGGGGGTATGGGGTCAGGGAGCCAAAAACATTCAGTACTTC. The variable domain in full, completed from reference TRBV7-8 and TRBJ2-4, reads GAGVSQSPRYKVAKRGQDVALRCDPISGHVSLFWYQQALGQGPEFLTYFQNEAQLDKSGLPSDRFFAERPEGSVSTLKIQRTQQEDSAVYLCASSLEGVWGQGAKNIQYFGAGTRLSVL.

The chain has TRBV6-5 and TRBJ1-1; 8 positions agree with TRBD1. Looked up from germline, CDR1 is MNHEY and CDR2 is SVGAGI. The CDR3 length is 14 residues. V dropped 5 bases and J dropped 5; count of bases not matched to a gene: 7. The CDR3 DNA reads TGTGCCAGCAGTCAAACAGGGGGTGGGACTGAAGCTTTCTTT. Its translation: CASSQTGGGTEAFF.

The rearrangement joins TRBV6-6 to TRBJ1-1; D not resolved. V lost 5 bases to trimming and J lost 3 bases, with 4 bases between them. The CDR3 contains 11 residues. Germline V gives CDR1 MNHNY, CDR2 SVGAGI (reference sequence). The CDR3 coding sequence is TGTGCCAGCAGTCTGTACACTGAAGCTTTCTTT. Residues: CASSLYTEAFF.

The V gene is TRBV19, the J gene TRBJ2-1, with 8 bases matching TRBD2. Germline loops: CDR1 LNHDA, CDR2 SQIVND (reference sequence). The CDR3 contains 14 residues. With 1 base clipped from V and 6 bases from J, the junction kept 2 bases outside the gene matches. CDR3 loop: CASSIAAGGNEQFF. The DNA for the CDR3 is TGTGCCAGTAGTATAGCGGCGGGGGGCAATGAGCAGTTCTTC. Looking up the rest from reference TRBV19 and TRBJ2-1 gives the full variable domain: DGGITQSPKYLFRKEGQNVTLSCEQNLNHDAMYWYRQDPGQGLRLIYYSQIVNDFQKGDIAEGYSVSREKKESFPLTVTSAQKNPTAFYLCASSIAAGGNEQFFGPGTRLTVL.

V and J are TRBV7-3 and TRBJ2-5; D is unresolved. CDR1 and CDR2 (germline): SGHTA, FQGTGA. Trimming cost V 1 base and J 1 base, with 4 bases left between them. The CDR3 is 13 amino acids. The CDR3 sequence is CASSLNFQETQYF. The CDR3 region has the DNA TGTGCCAGCAGCTTAAACTTCCAAGAGACCCAGTACTTC. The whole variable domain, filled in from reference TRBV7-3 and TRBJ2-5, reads GAGVSQTPSNKVTEKGKYVELRCDPISGHTALYWYRQSLGQGPEFLIYFQGTGAADDSGLPNDRFFAVRPEGSVSTLKIQRTERGDSAVYLCASSLNFQETQYFGPGTRLLVL.

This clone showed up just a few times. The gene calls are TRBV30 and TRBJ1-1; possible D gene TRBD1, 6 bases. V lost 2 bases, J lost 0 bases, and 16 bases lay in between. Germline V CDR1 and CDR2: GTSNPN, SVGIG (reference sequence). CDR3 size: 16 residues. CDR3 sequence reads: CAWSRGGTLMNTEAFF. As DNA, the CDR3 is TGTGCCTGGAGTAGGGGGGGGACACTTATGAACACTGAAGCTTTCTTT.

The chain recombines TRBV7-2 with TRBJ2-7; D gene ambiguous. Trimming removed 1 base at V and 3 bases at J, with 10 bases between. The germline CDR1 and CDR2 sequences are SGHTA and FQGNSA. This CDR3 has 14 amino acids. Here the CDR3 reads CASSLVIGVYEQYF. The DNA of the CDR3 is TGTGCCAGCAGCTTAGTTATTGGGGTCTACGAGCAGTACTTC. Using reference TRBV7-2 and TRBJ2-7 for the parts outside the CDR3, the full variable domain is GAGVSQSPSNKVTEKGKDVELRCDPISGHTALYWYRQSLGQGLEFLIYFQGNSAPDKSGLPSDRFSAERTGGSVSTLTIQRTQQEDSAVYLCASSLVIGVYEQYFGPGTRLTVT.

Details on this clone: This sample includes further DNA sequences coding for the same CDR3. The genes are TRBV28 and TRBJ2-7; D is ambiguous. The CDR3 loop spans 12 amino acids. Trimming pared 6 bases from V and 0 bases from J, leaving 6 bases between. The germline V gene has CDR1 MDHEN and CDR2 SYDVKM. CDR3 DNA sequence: TGTGCCAGCAGCCCCAGCTCCTACGAGCAGTACTTC. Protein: CASSPSSYEQYF.

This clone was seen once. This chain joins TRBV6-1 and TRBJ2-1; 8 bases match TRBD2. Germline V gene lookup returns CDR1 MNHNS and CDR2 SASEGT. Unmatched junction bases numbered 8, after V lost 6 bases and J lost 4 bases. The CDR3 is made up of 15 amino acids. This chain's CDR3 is CASSVVAGIYNEQFF. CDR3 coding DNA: TGTGCCAGCAGCGTGGTAGCGGGGATTTACAATGAGCAGTTCTTC.

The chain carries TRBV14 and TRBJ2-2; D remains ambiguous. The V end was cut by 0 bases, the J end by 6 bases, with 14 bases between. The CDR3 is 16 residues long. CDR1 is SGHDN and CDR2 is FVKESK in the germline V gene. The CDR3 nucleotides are TGTGCCAGCAGCCAAGAGCTGTGGCGGTCCGCCGGGGAGCTGTTTTTT. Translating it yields CASSQELWRSAGELFF.

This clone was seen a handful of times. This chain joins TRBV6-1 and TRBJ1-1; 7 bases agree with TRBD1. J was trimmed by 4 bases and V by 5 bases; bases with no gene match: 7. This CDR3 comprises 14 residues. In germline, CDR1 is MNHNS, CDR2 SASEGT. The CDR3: CASSSRQGGTEAFF. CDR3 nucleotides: TGTGCCAGCAGTTCCCGACAGGGAGGCACTGAAGCTTTCTTT.

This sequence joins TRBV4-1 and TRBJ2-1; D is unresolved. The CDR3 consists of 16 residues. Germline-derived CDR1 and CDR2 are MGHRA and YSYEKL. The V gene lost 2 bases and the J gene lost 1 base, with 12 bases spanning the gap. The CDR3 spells CASSQSPVPSYNEQFF. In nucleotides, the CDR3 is TGCGCCAGCAGCCAATCCCCCGTACCTTCCTACAATGAGCAGTTCTTC.

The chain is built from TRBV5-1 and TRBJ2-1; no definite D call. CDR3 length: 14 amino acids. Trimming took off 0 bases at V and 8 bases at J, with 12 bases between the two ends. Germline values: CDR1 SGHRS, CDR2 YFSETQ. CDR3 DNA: TGCGCCAGCAGCTTGGCGGCTTCTAACCATGAGCAGTTCTTC. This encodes CASSLAASNHEQFF.

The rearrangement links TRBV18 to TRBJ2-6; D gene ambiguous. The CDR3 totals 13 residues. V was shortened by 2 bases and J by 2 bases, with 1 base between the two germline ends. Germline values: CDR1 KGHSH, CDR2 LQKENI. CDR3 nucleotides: TGTGCCAGCTCACCAACTGGGGCCAACGTCCTGACTTTC. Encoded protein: CASSPTGANVLTF.

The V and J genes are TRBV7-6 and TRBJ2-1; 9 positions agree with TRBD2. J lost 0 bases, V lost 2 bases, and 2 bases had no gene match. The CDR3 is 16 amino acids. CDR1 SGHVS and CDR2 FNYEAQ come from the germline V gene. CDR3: CASSLKTSGSYNEQFF. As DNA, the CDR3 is TGTGCCAGCAGCTTAAAGACTAGCGGCTCCTACAATGAGCAGTTCTTC.